What follows are 9 T cell receptor beta chains derived from one specimen sequenced in a study of CD8 T cells in Susac syndrome. The RNA input was roughly 0.5 to 1 ug, and it was reverse transcribed with random hexamers. TCRdb itself ran the immunoSEQ multiplex PCR reads through MiXCR, one entry per CDR3 protein. The sample lists a few hundred thousand distinct CDR3 sequences, 85% to 95% seen once, with about 0.08% in the top ten. Sequencing used CD4+ T cells from PBMCs. The receptors here all came from a human donor with multiple sclerosis.

The chain uses TRBV5-4 and TRBJ1-6; the D is unclear. The CDR3 runs to 14 residues. Trimming removed 0 bases at V and 10 bases at J, with 11 bases between. CDR1 is SGHNT and CDR2 is YYREEE in the germline V gene (reference sequence). CDR3 loop: CASSLDRAGSPLHF. CDR3 sequence (DNA): TGTGCCAGCAGCTTGGACCGCGCGGGGTCACCCCTCCACTTT.

The chain uses TRBV24-1 and TRBJ2-1, with 10 positions matching TRBD1. Germline-derived CDR1 and CDR2 are KGHDR and SFDVKD. V dropped 4 bases and J dropped 7; count of bases not matched to a gene: 9. The CDR3 runs to 16 residues. The CDR3 spells CATSDPGTGVENEQFF. The CDR3 region has the DNA TGTGCCACCAGTGACCCCGGGACAGGGGTGGAAAATGAGCAGTTCTTC.

The genes are TRBV18 and TRBJ2-3; 7 bases are shared with TRBD2. This CDR3 has 17 amino acids. The V and J ends lost 3 bases and 5 bases, in that order; junction bases with no gene match: 14. CDR1 and CDR2 from the germline V gene are KGHSH and LQKENI. DNA for the CDR3: TGTGCCAGCTCACCGGTTTCCTCCAGCGGGGCCTTAGATACGCAGTATTTT. Protein product: CASSPVSSSGALDTQYF.

The gene calls are TRBV3-1 and TRBJ1-4; D not certain. The CDR3 covers 14 residues. The germline gives CDR1 LGHDT, CDR2 YNNKEL (reference sequence). V lost 2 bases and J lost 5, with 9 bases in between. This CDR3 is CASSQRHTNEKLFF. In DNA form, the CDR3 reads TGTGCCAGCAGCCAAAGACATACAAATGAAAAACTGTTTTTT.

This chain links TRBV9 with TRBJ2-5; 8 nucleotides agree with TRBD2. Per germline, CDR1 SGDLS and CDR2 YYNGEE. V shed 0 bases, J shed 2 bases, and the junction held 6 bases outside the gene matches. The CDR3 has 16 amino acids. The CDR3 loop is CASSVGPSGGQETQYF. The DNA of the CDR3 is TGTGCCAGCAGCGTAGGCCCGAGCGGGGGACAAGAGACCCAGTACTTC.

This sequence joins TRBV29-1 and TRBJ2-1; D not certain. This CDR3 spans 12 amino acids. The germline CDR1 and CDR2 sequences are SQVTM and ANQGSEA. V gave up 8 bases and J gave up 4 bases, with 12 bases separating them. The CDR3: CSHRSSYNEQFF. CDR3 sequence (DNA): TGCAGCCATAGGAGTTCGTACAATGAGCAGTTCTTC.

In this sample, this clonotype turned up once. This chain connects TRBV23-1 to TRBJ2-7; tentatively, D is TRBD2 (6 bases). TRBV23-1 is recorded as an ORF, its role being uncertain. The germline V and J ends were trimmed by 10 bases and 3 bases, with 13 bases remaining between them. This CDR3 contains 12 residues. CDR3 DNA: TGCGCCACCCTGGAGGGGTTCTACGAGCAGTACGTC. The encoded protein is CATLEGFYEQYV.

This clonotype was counted only a few times. This chain uses TRBV18 with TRBJ1-1; D gene unclear. The CDR3 extends over 13 amino acids. V lost 0 bases and J lost 1, with 3 bases in between. Germline assignment: CDR1 KGHSH and CDR2 LQKENI. CDR3 DNA: TGTGCCAGCTCACCACCAGCGAACACTGAAGCTTTCTTT. This gives the protein CASSPPANTEAFF.

This clonotype was detected only a few times. The chain's CDR3 is CAWSAGPEQFF. Here the CDR3 DNA reads TGTGCCTGGAGTGCCGGGCCAGAGCAGTTCTTC. The chain is built from TRBV30 and TRBJ2-1; D gene ambiguous. Trimming shortened V by 1 base and J by 10 bases, and 8 bases separated the two germline ends. Looked up from germline, CDR1 is GTSNPN and CDR2 is SVGIG (reference sequence). This CDR3 spans 11 amino acids.